This TCR beta chain is from a study of cytomegalovirus exposure and HLA in healthy donors. PCR used 60 Vbeta primers and 13 Jbeta primers. Produced via immunoSEQ multiplex PCR; TCRdb's table is partial and in-frame only. The profile covers around 190,000 clones, with over 75% appearing a single time and less than 3.5% taken by the ten largest. Whole-study findings and limits: An analysis was carried out at a later point. It showed that HLA-associated TCR beta chains were more clonally expanded than equally common non-associated chains.

CDR1 is MNHNY, CDR2 SVGAGI, per germline (reference sequence). V lost 6 bases and J lost 8; bases outside the gene matches: 13. This CDR3 spans 16 amino acids. Details on this clone: Its antigen remains unidentified.

The chain links TRBV6-6 to TRBJ2-2; 9 bases are a match to TRBD1. The sequencing input was PBMCs. The receptor was derived from a woman aged 25 to 45 in good health and CMV-seronegative. DNA of the CDR3: TGTGCCAGCAGCACAGGACAGGGGCCTTCACTGGGGGAGCTGTTTTTT. Translated: CASSTGQGPSLGELFF.